The 27 T cell receptor beta chains in this list originate from one sample, sequenced in a study of blood T cell repertoires in COVID-19. TCRdb keeps only in-frame clones here, not all; method: immunoSEQ multiplex PCR. This table has about 380,000 clones, 85% appearing once. Source material: peripheral blood. These receptors all stem from a woman under 30 with acute or convalescent COVID-19.

This chain connects TRBV6-1 to TRBJ2-1; 11 bases agree with TRBD2. Germline V gives CDR1 MNHNS, CDR2 SASEGT. The V gene end was trimmed by 1 base and the J gene end by 7 bases; junction bases not matched to a gene: 9. This CDR3 is built from 17 residues. CDR3 sequence: CASSEGASGGLWNEQFF. The CDR3 region has the DNA TGTGCCAGCAGTGAAGGGGCTAGCGGGGGGTTGTGGAATGAGCAGTTCTTC.

V gene TRBV6-2 or TRBV6-3 combines with J gene TRBJ1-2; the match to TRBD1 covers 9 bases. The V gene's germline CDR1 is MNHEY and CDR2 SVGEGT. V trimming: 2 bases; J trimming: 8 bases; junction bases outside the gene matches: 6. CDR3 size: 14 residues. CDR3 residues: CASSYGQGFLGYTF. CDR3 coding DNA: TGTGCCAGCAGTTACGGACAGGGGTTCCTAGGCTACACCTTC.

The chain links TRBV2 to TRBJ2-3; no clear D. Germline V CDR1 and CDR2: SNHLY, FYNNEI. Between the trimmed V and J ends, which lost 7 bases and 0 bases, there was a span of 5 bases. CDR3 size: 12 residues. CDR3 DNA sequence: TGTGCCAGCATCCAGAGCACAGATACGCAGTATTTT. Its translation: CASIQSTDTQYF.

V gene TRBV6-1 combines with J gene TRBJ1-2, with TRBD1 identical over 9 bases. Germline CDR1 and CDR2: MNHNS and SASEGT. CDR3 length: 15 residues. Losses at the gene ends were 2 bases for V and 4 bases for J; bases not matched to a gene: 5. CDR3 nucleotide sequence: TGTGCCAGCAGTGAAACTACAGGGGGCGCCTATGGCTACACCTTC. Protein product: CASSETTGGAYGYTF.

V usage is TRBV27 and J usage is TRBJ2-7, with D uncertain. Trimming took off 5 bases at V and 10 bases at J, with 3 bases between the two ends. This CDR3 is built from 8 residues. Germline V gives CDR1 MNHEY, CDR2 SMNVEV (reference sequence). CDR3 nucleotide sequence: TGTGCCAGCAGTCGTCAGTACTTC. Residues: CASSRQYF.

The chain has TRBV19 and TRBJ1-2, with D possibly being TRBD1 (5 bases). The CDR3 totals 13 residues. CDR1 LNHDA and CDR2 SQIVND come from the germline V gene (reference sequence). Trimming took off 5 bases at V and 0 bases at J, with 7 bases between the two ends. The CDR3 loop is CASSDSPNYGYTF. CDR3 DNA: TGTGCCAGTAGTGACAGCCCTAACTATGGCTACACCTTC.

V gene TRBV4-1 combines with J gene TRBJ1-2, with 8 bases identical to TRBD1. CDR3 size: 13 residues. Trimming took 1 base from V and 6 from J; bases not matched to a gene: 1. CDR1 is MGHRA and CDR2 is YSYEKL in the germline V gene. CDR3 nucleotides: TGCGCCAGCAGCCAAGTACAGGGGGATGGCTACACCTTC. Its protein is CASSQVQGDGYTF.

The V call is TRBV5-1, the J call TRBJ2-3; 8 bases map to TRBD2. J gave up 5 bases and V 4 bases, and 6 bases lay outside the gene matches. CDR1 is SGHRS, CDR2 YFSETQ, per germline. The length of the CDR3 is 14 residues. As DNA, the CDR3 is TGCGCCAGCAGCCCGGGGGGGGCGGGAGATACGCAGTATTTT. Encoded protein: CASSPGGAGDTQYF.

The chain has TRBV7-2 and TRBJ2-7; TRBD1 matches 8 bases. Germline CDR1 and CDR2: SGHTA and FQGNSA. The V and J ends lost 5 bases and 4 bases, in that order; junction bases with no gene match: 7. This CDR3 has 14 amino acids. CDR3 region: CASSNLDRVYEQYF. CDR3 DNA: TGTGCCAGCAGCAACTTGGACAGGGTGTACGAGCAGTACTTC.

J is TRBJ1-1 and V is TRBV12-5; a weak D match, TRBD1 (5 bases). Germline loops: CDR1 LGHNT, CDR2 FRNRAP. The CDR3 has 13 residues. V dropped 6 bases and J dropped 8 bases, with 16 bases sitting between them. In nucleotides, the CDR3 is TGTGCTAGTGGCCAAAACGGGAGGGGCGAAGCTTTCTTT. This sequence encodes CASGQNGRGEAFF.

The chain uses TRBV12-5 and TRBJ2-2; TRBD2 might be the D (5 bases). The germline V gene encodes CDR1 LGHNT and CDR2 FRNRAP. This CDR3 has 15 residues. The V end was cut by 4 bases, the J end by 2 bases, with 11 bases between. The DNA of the CDR3 is TGTGCTAGTGGTTGGGGTGGGAGTAACACCGGGGAGCTGTTTTTT. It encodes CASGWGGSNTGELFF.

The chain joins TRBV5-1 to TRBJ2-5, with 7 positions matching TRBD2. The germline V gene encodes CDR1 SGHRS and CDR2 YFSETQ. The V segment lost 1 base and the J segment 3 bases; nucleotides outside the gene matches: 6. The CDR3 length is 15 residues. CDR3 loop: CASSLSKSGEETQYF. CDR3 bases: TGCGCCAGCAGCTTGAGTAAGAGCGGGGAAGAGACCCAGTACTTC. The whole variable domain, remainder taken from reference TRBV5-1 and TRBJ2-5, is KAGVTQTPRYLIKTRGQQVTLSCSPISGHRSVSWYQQTPGQGLQFLFEYFSETQRNKGNFPGRFSGRQFSNSRSEMNVSTLELGDSALYLCASSLSKSGEETQYFGPGTRLLVL.

This clone was picked up a small number of times. This chain links TRBV5-1 with TRBJ1-4; 8 bases agree with TRBD1. Germline V lookup: CDR1 SGHRS, CDR2 YFSETQ. V lost 2 bases and J lost 8; bases outside the gene matches: 8. The CDR3 length is 15 residues. CDR3 amino acids: CASSFGTGEGEKLFF. CDR3 nucleotide sequence: TGCGCCAGCAGCTTCGGGACAGGAGAAGGAGAAAAACTGTTTTTT.

The chain carries TRBV15 and TRBJ2-3; unclear D gene. The V and J ends lost 1 base and 8 bases respectively, with 13 bases between them. Germline CDR1 is LNHNV and CDR2 is YYDKDF (reference sequence). The CDR3 runs 14 residues. The CDR3 here is CATSRAITVRTQYF. In DNA, the CDR3 is TGTGCCACCAGCAGAGCCATAACAGTTCGTACGCAGTATTTT.

Regarding this clone: Germline is not matched at one junction end, which may reflect a read error. The genes are TRBV6-1 and TRBJ2-5, with 10 bases identical to TRBD2. This CDR3 is built from 14 residues. Germline V lookup: CDR1 MNHNS, CDR2 SASEGT. CDR3 sequence: CASREGLAEETQYF. The CDR3 nucleotides read TGTGCCAGCAGGGAAGGACTAGCGGAAGAGACCCAGTACTTC.

This clone was detected only once. This rearrangement joins TRBV19 to TRBJ1-2; maybe TRBD1 (5 bases). The V gene's germline CDR1 is LNHDA and CDR2 SQIVND (reference sequence). V lost 3 bases to trimming and J lost 4 bases, with 9 bases between them. The CDR3 contains 13 residues. CDR3: CASSIWGSYGYTF. As DNA, the CDR3 is TGTGCCAGTAGTATTTGGGGCAGCTATGGCTACACCTTC.

V is TRBV5-6 and J is TRBJ1-2; tentative D call: TRBD1 (5 bases). Per the germline V gene, CDR1 is SGHDT and CDR2 is YYEEEE. This CDR3 is built from 16 residues. V lost 0 bases, J lost 2 bases, and 14 bases lay in between. CDR3 sequence: CASSLAPTEINYGYTF. The CDR3, as DNA: TGTGCCAGCAGCTTGGCCCCGACAGAGATAAACTATGGCTACACCTTC. Full variable domain (remainder filled in from reference TRBV5-6 and TRBJ1-2): DAGVTQSPTHLIKTRGQQVTLRCSPKSGHDTVSWYQQALGQGPQFIFQYYEEEERQRGNFPDRFSGHQFPNYSSELNVNALLLGDSALYLCASSLAPTEINYGYTFGSGTRLTVV.

The genes are TRBV9 and TRBJ1-5, with D unresolved. The CDR3 extends over 11 amino acids. The germline V and J ends were trimmed by 6 bases and 4 bases, with 5 bases remaining between them. Germline-derived CDR1 and CDR2 are SGDLS and YYNGEE. CDR3 sequence: CASTLNQPQHF. CDR3 sequence (DNA): TGTGCCAGCACCCTAAATCAGCCCCAGCATTTT.

This chain connects TRBV7-9 to TRBJ1-6, with a weak D call TRBD1 (6 bases). There are 15 residues in the CDR3. Germline V lookup: CDR1 SEHNR, CDR2 FQNEAQ (reference sequence). The germline V and J ends were trimmed by 4 bases and 7 bases, with 14 bases remaining between them. The CDR3 sequence: CASSSQGFENSPLHF. DNA for the CDR3: TGTGCCAGCAGCTCACAGGGCTTTGAGAATTCACCCCTCCACTTT.

The chain couples TRBV7-9 to TRBJ1-3, with a possible D match to TRBD1 (5 bases). Trimming pared 4 bases from V and 0 bases from J, leaving 10 bases between. The CDR3 loop spans 15 amino acids. CDR1 and CDR2 from the germline V gene are SEHNR and FQNEAQ (reference sequence). The DNA of the CDR3 is TGTGCCAGCAGCTCTACAGGAGACTCTGGAAACACCATATATTTT. This sequence encodes CASSSTGDSGNTIYF.

This clone has a single count. The V gene is TRBV5-1, the J gene TRBJ1-1; TRBD1 is a possible D gene (5 bases). V lost 0 bases and J lost 8, with 8 bases in between. This CDR3 comprises 12 residues. Per the germline V gene, CDR1 is SGHRS and CDR2 is YFSETQ. For the CDR3, the DNA is TGCGCCAGCAGCTTGGCTACAGGCGAAGCTTTCTTT. It yields the protein CASSLATGEAFF.

The sample holds one count of this clone. CDR3 in DNA: TGTGCCAGCAGTGAATATCGCCCAGGGAATGGCTACACCTTC. This translates into CASSEYRPGNGYTF. The chain recombines TRBV2 with TRBJ1-2, with D possibly matching TRBD1 (5 bases). Germline-derived CDR1 and CDR2 are SNHLY and FYNNEI. The germline V and J ends were trimmed by 2 bases and 6 bases, with 13 bases remaining between them. CDR3 size: 14 residues.

This chain joins TRBV7-9 and TRBJ1-6; D ambiguous. V was pared by 4 bases and J by 7 bases, with 11 bases between. Germline lookup yields CDR1 SEHNR and CDR2 FQNEAQ (reference sequence). The length of the CDR3 is 14 residues. The CDR3 here is CASSSGNRNSPLHF. Written as DNA, the CDR3 is TGTGCCAGCAGCTCCGGGAACCGAAATTCACCCCTCCACTTT. Full variable domain (rest looked up from reference TRBV7-9 and TRBJ1-6): DTGVSQNPRHKITKRGQNVTFRCDPISEHNRLYWYRQTLGQGPEFLTYFQNEAQLEKSRLLSDRFSAERPKGSFSTLEIQRTEQGDSAMYLCASSSGNRNSPLHFGNGTRLTVT.

The V gene is TRBV15, the J gene TRBJ2-3; D may be TRBD1 (6 bases). Trimming removed 1 base from V and 4 bases from J, with 9 bases in between. Germline CDR1 reads LNHNV; CDR2 reads YYDKDF (reference sequence). The CDR3 has 14 residues. CDR3: CATSRVQGADTQYF. CDR3 DNA: TGTGCCACCAGCAGAGTACAGGGCGCAGATACGCAGTATTTT. Complete variable domain (other parts from reference TRBV15 and TRBJ2-3): DAMVIQNPRYQVTQFGKPVTLSCSQTLNHNVMYWYQQKSSQAPKLLFHYYDKDFNNEADTPDNFQSRRPNTSFCFLDIRSPGLGDTAMYLCATSRVQGADTQYFGPGTRLTVL.

The genes are TRBV9 and TRBJ2-5, with 11 bases fitting TRBD2. The CDR3 has 16 residues. V lost 3 bases, J lost 1 base, and 5 bases stayed unmatched. The germline V gene encodes CDR1 SGDLS and CDR2 YYNGEE. CDR3 in DNA: TGTGCCAGCAGCGAGTTAGCGGGGGGGCTCCAAGAGACCCAGTACTTC. Its translation is CASSELAGGLQETQYF.

This sequence joins TRBV5-1 and TRBJ1-1, with D possibly matching TRBD1 (5 bases). Germline V lookup: CDR1 SGHRS, CDR2 YFSETQ. Trimming cost V 0 bases and J 4 bases, with 10 bases left between them. The length of the CDR3 is 14 residues. The CDR3 reads CASSLGRGFTEAFF. The DNA of the CDR3 is TGCGCCAGCAGCTTGGGCCGGGGGTTCACTGAAGCTTTCTTT.

The chain carries TRBV2 and TRBJ1-5; D is possibly TRBD1 (6 bases). This CDR3 spans 15 amino acids. Trimming cost V 1 base and J 1 base, with 8 bases left between them. The germline V gene has CDR1 SNHLY and CDR2 FYNNEI. For the CDR3, the DNA is TGTGCCAGCAGTGAAGTGGGGGCAAGCAATCAGCCCCAGCATTTT. Amino acid sequence: CASSEVGASNQPQHF.